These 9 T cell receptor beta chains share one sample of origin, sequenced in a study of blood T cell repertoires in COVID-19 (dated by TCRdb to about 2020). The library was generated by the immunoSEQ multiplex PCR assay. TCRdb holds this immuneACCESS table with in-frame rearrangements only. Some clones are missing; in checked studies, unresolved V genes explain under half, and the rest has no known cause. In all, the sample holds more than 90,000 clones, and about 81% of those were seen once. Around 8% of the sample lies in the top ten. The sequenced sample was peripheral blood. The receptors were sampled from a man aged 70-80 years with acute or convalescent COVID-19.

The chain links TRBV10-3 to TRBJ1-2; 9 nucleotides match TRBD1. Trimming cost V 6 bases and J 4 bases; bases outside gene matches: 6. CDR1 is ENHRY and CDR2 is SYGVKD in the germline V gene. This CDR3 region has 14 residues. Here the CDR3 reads CAIRRTGESYGYTF. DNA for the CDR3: TGTGCCATCAGACGGACAGGGGAGAGCTATGGCTACACCTTC.

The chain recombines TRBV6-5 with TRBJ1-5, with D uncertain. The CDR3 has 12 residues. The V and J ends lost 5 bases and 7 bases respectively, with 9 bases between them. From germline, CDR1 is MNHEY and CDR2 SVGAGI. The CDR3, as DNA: TGTGCCAGCAGTATACACGGGCAGCCCCAGCATTTT. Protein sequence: CASSIHGQPQHF.

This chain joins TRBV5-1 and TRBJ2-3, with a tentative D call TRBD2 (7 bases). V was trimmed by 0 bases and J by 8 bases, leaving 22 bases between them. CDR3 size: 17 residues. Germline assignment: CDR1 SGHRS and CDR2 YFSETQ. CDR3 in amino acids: CASSLEGGRGSSGTQYF. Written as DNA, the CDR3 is TGCGCCAGCAGCTTGGAGGGGGGGCGCGGGTCCTCAGGTACGCAGTATTTT.

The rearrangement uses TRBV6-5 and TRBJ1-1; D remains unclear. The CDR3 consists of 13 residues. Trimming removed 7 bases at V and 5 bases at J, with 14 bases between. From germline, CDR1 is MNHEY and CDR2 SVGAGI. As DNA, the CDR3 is TGTGCCAGCAACCCGATCCGAGGGACTGAAGCTTTCTTT. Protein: CASNPIRGTEAFF.

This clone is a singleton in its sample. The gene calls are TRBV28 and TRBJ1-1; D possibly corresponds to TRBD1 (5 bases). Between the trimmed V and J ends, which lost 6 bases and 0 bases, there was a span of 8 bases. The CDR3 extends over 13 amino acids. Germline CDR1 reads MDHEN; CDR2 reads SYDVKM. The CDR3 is CASSPTVNTEAFF. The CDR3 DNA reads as TGTGCCAGCAGCCCGACAGTGAACACTGAAGCTTTCTTT.

The CDR3 DNA reads as TGTGCCAGCACCGGGCGGGGGTTGGGAACGTCCGGGGCCAACGTCCTGACTTTC. It codes for CASTGRGLGTSGANVLTF. The V and J genes are TRBV28 and TRBJ2-6, with 7 positions matching TRBD2. This CDR3 spans 18 amino acids. The J segment lost 4 bases and the V segment lost 7 bases, leaving 16 bases of the junction unmatched. The germline V gene has CDR1 MDHEN and CDR2 SYDVKM.

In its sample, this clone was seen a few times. CDR3 nucleotides: TGTGCCAGCAGCTCCTTTGGACGGCGGGAGGGTGTCAATGAGCAGTTCTTC. Protein: CASSSFGRREGVNEQFF. The genes are TRBV7-3 and TRBJ2-1; 9 bases map to TRBD2. Germline assignment: CDR1 SGHTA and CDR2 FQGTGA. V shed 4 bases and J 6 bases; nucleotides not matched to a gene: 13. This CDR3 has 17 residues.

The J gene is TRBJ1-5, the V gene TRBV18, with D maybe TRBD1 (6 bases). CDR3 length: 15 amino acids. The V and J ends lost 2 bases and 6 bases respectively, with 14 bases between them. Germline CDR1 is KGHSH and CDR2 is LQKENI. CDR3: CASSPGGGRGQPQHF. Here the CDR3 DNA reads TGTGCCAGCTCACCAGGTGGGGGCAGGGGTCAGCCCCAGCATTTT.

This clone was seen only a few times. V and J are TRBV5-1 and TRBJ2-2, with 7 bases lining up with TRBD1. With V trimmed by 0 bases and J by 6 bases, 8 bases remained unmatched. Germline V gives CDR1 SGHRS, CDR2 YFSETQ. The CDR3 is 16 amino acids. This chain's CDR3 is CASSLGAGGIPGELFF. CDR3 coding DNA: TGCGCCAGCAGCTTGGGGGCAGGGGGAATCCCCGGGGAGCTGTTTTTT.